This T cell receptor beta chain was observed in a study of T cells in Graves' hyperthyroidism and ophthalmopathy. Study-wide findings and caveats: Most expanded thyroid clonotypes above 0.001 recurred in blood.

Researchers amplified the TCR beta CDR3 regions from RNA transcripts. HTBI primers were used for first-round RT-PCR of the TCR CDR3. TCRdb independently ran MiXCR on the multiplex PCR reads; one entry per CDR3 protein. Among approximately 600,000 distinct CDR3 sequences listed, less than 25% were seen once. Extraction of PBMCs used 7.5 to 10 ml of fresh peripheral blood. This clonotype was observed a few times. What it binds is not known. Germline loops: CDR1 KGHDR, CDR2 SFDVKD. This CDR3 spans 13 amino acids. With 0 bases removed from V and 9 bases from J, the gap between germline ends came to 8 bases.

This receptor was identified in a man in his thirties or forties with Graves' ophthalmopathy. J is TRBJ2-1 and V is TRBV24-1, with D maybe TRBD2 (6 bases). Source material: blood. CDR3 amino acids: CATSDLWGGEQFF. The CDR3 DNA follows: TGTGCCACCAGTGATTTGTGGGGAGGTGAGCAGTTCTTC.